Below are 8 T cell receptor beta chains sequenced from a single sample in a study of T-cell memory formation after mild COVID-19. TCRdb recomputed calls from the 5' RACE reads with MiXCR, one row per CDR3 protein. The sample holds around 370,000 distinct CDR3 sequences, 20% to 25% seen once. Sequences were obtained from PBMCs or a T cell subset sorted from them (not recorded which). These receptors were taken from an adult woman who had mild COVID-19 (a few samples of this study predate the infection). Cell type and time point are not known.

The chain uses TRBV5-1 and TRBJ2-7; D might be TRBD2 (6 bases). Germline V lookup: CDR1 SGHRS, CDR2 YFSETQ. Trimming took off 4 bases at V and 0 bases at J, with 14 bases between the two ends. CDR3 length: 15 amino acids. This CDR3 reads CASSPGLTASYEQYF. The DNA of the CDR3 is TGCGCCAGCAGCCCGGGACTGACAGCCTCCTACGAGCAGTACTTC.

The CDR3 protein is CASSLHRTDGAFF. CDR3 sequence (DNA): TGTGCCAGCAGTTTACACCGGACAGACGGGGCTTTCTTT. The V gene is TRBV12-3 or TRBV12-4, the J gene TRBJ1-1; maybe TRBD1 (6 bases). The V end lost 2 bases, the J end lost 11 bases, and 15 bases lay between the germline ends. CDR3 length: 13 amino acids.

The genes are TRBV7-2 and TRBJ1-2; TRBD1 aligns across 7 bases. The CDR3 is made up of 13 amino acids. The germline gives CDR1 SGHTA, CDR2 FQGNSA. Unmatched junction bases numbered 12, after V lost 10 bases and J lost 7 bases. In DNA, the CDR3 is TGTGCCACCCCTACCGGGACAGTGCTTGGCTACACCTTC. Its translation is CATPTGTVLGYTF.

V is TRBV4-1 and J is TRBJ1-3; TRBD1 aligns across 8 bases. The V and J ends lost 6 bases and 4 bases, in that order; junction bases with no gene match: 2. The CDR3 has 13 amino acids. Germline CDR1 is MGHRA and CDR2 is YSYEKL. In nucleotides, the CDR3 is TGCGCCAGCAGGGGGACAGGCGGAAACACCATATATTTT. Its protein is CASRGTGGNTIYF.

In this sample, this clonotype turned up once. The gene calls are TRBV15 and TRBJ1-6; D is undetermined. Trimming took 0 bases from V and 9 from J, leaving 12 bases between them. CDR1 is LNHNV and CDR2 is YYDKDF in the germline V gene (reference sequence). The CDR3 totals 15 residues. CDR3 nucleotide sequence: TGTGCCACCAGCAGAGATCCCCGGGCGGGTTCACCCCTCCACTTT. It codes for CATSRDPRAGSPLHF.

The gene calls are TRBV28 and TRBJ2-5; D not resolved. V gave up 5 bases and J gave up 5 bases, with 6 bases separating them. CDR3 length: 11 amino acids. In germline, CDR1 is MDHEN, CDR2 SYDVKM. Here the CDR3 reads CASSIYETQYF. The CDR3, as DNA: TGTGCCAGCAGTATCTACGAGACCCAGTACTTC.

This clonotype was recorded at least ten times. At one of its ends the junction is not consistent with the germline gene, which may arise from a read error. The chain joins TRBV2 to TRBJ1-5; D remains ambiguous. This CDR3 is built from 13 residues. Germline V lookup: CDR1 SNHLY, CDR2 FYNNEI. The CDR3 bases are TGTGCCAGCAATGAAGGTTTTTATCAGCCCCAGCATTTT. This encodes CASNEGFYQPQHF.

The chain uses TRBV12-3 or TRBV12-4 and TRBJ2-1; D is possibly TRBD1 or TRBD2 (6 bases each). The CDR3 covers 13 residues. The V gene lost 5 bases and the J gene lost 5 bases, with 10 bases spanning the gap. The CDR3 reads CASSRGVNNEQFF. The CDR3 nucleotides are TGTGCCAGCAGTAGGGGGGTAAACAATGAGCAGTTCTTC.